This TCR beta chain stems from a study of Graves' ophthalmopathy and Graves' hyperthyroidism. The authors amplified TCR beta CDR3 regions, and they did so from RNA transcripts for repertoire sequencing. HTBI-primed first-round RT-PCR preceded second-round multiplex PCR. Each CDR3 protein is one row after TCRdb ran MiXCR on the multiplex PCR reads. Seen here are some 1.1 million distinct CDR3 sequences, less than 45% observed once, and the top ten hold 11%. Trimming left V 8 bases short and J 3 bases short, with 14 bases between. The CDR3 extends over 12 amino acids. The V gene's germline CDR1 is SQVTM and CDR2 ANQGSEA.

V is TRBV29-1 and J is TRBJ2-7; weak D call: TRBD2 (7 bases). Source material: peripheral blood or thyroid tissue (not recorded which). The source of this sequence is an adult man with Graves' hyperthyroidism. CDR3 in amino acids: CSLGEGVYEQYF. The CDR3 coding sequence is TGCAGCTTAGGGGAGGGGGTCTACGAGCAGTACTTC.